This T cell receptor beta chain comes out of a study of graft-versus-host responses after intestinal transplantation (dated by TCRdb to the early 2020s). The study in broad terms: Recipients received multivisceral, liver-intestinal, or isolated intestinal transplants. A cohort of under 30 intestinal transplant recipients, including one retransplant, was enrolled, and 3 patients lacking pretransplant specimens were excluded. To identify alloreactive clones, pre-transplant mixed lymphocyte reaction products were sequenced and then compared with unstimulated pre-transplant donor and recipient T cells. Every recipient was given anti-thymocyte globulin induction, then maintenance tacrolimus and steroids for about three years. Bulk TCR-beta CDR3 sequencing was used to track graft-versus-host and host-versus-graft alloreactive T cell clones in the graft, circulation and bone marrow after intestinal transplantation. Rather than going through the commercial service, samples from a few later patients were sequenced in-house on an Illumina MiSeq and processed with MiXCR. A peak of at least 4% donor T cells among recipient peripheral blood mononuclear cells was the definition used for donor T cell macrochimerism.

Libraries came from the immunoSEQ multiplex PCR assay. For most patients, genomic DNA was subjected to high-throughput TCR-beta CDR3 sequencing by Adaptive Biotechnologies. As for how the authors treated the data: Adaptive's ImmunoSEQ software was the source of the TCR sequencing data for about 18 patients, while a few other patients were processed with MiXCR and VDJtools. Because the origin of CDR3 nucleotide sequences shared between donor and recipient could not be assigned, those sequences were removed. At least 2-fold expansion over unstimulated cells and a minimum CFSE-low frequency of 0.002% (template counts) or 0.001% (read counts) were required for clones to be classified as alloreactive. Clones were considered mappable if detected in sequenced pre-transplant spleen, lymph node, or MLR CFSE-low populations of the donor or recipient. The cumulative frequency of alloreactive clones was calculated as a percentage of all sequences, weighted by copy number. TCRdb holds this immuneACCESS table with in-frame rearrangements only. Some clones are missing; in checked studies, unresolved V genes explain under half, and the rest has no known cause. That table furnishes V, J and clone size, whereas the DNA furnished D and trimming. A total of about 97,000 clones appear in this sample, approximately 90% of them only once. Of the sample, 15% to 20% falls within the top ten clones.

General findings and caveats noted by the study authors: Patients with donor T cell macrochimerism had high GvH to HvG T cell clonal ratios in their allografts. GvH clones were detected in recipient bone marrow, and some appeared earlier in ileal mucosa or blood, consistent with an intestinal mucosal origin. Early after transplant, peak levels of circulating GvH clones were associated with declines in HvG clones. The relatively low number and heterogeneity of intestinal transplant patients limited the conclusions.

About this clone itself: Its antigen is still unknown. No base quality information exists; no much larger clone differs at one position. Other nucleotide sequences from this sample produce the same CDR3.

Blood samples were collected up to 4 times in the first month after transplant and then at least monthly when available. This TCR was recovered from a human patient who received an intestinal transplant, so some T cells may come from the graft donor. The material sequenced was PBMCs, taken roughly 410 days after intestinal transplant.

The nucleotide sequence is given as TGTGCCATCAGGGGGGGACAAACCTACGAGCAGTACTTC. This encodes CAIRGGQTYEQYF. This chain joins TRBV10-3 to TRBJ2-7; the D gene is perhaps TRBD1 or TRBD2, as each covers 6 bases. From the cysteine up to the phenylalanine, the CDR3 has a length of 13 residues. The sequence is cut down to CDR3 DNA, 39 bases in frame from base 1. V is clipped by 6 bases and J by 2 bases, and the sequence between their germline boundaries is 11 bases long. CDR1 ENHRY and CDR2 SYGVKD are derived from the germline V gene.